The clone carrying this T cell receptor beta chain was recorded many times. The antigen is not known. The data are from a study of early T cells in non-severe SARS-CoV-2 infection. Study background: Unpaired chains resulted from sequencing bulk RNA of unsorted whole blood.

Study observations and caveats: Anti-spike CD8 responses were favored by VDJdb matching, which missed private and CD4 specificities.

The CDR3 is 13 amino acids. Germline lookup yields CDR1 SEHNR and CDR2 FQNEAQ (reference sequence). Trimming left V 5 bases short and J 5 bases short, with 13 bases between. The TCR library protocol was used to attach unique molecular identifiers. These identifiers were attached to individual cDNA molecules. One entry per CDR3 protein results from TCRdb running MiXCR on the 5' RACE reads. The profile shows tens of thousands of distinct CDR3 sequences, about 4% of them singletons. Sequenced material: whole blood. The chain employs TRBV7-9 and TRBJ2-7; D is unresolved. The sequence derives from an adult who was a healthcare worker with PCR-confirmed SARS-CoV-2 infection or an uninfected control (not recorded which). CDR3 sequence reads: CASSLRQRHEQYF. The CDR3 bases are TGTGCCAGCAGCCTCCGACAACGTCACGAGCAGTACTTC.